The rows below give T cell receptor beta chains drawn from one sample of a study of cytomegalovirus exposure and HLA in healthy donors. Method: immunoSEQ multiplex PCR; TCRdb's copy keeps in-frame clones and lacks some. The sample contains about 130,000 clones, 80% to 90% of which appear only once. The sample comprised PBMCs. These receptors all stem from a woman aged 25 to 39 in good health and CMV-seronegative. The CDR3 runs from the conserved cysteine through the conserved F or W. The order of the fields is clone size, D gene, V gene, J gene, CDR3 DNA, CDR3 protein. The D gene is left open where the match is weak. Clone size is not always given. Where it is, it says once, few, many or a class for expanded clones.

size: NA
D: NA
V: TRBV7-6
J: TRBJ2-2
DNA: TGTGCCAGCAGCTTATCTGTAGCGGAAAGCGGCACCGGGGAGCTGTTTTTT
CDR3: CASSLSVAESGTGELFF

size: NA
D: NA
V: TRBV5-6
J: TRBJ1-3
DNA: TGTGCCAGCAGAAGGAGGCTCTCTGGAAACACCATATATTTT
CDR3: CASRRRLSGNTIYF

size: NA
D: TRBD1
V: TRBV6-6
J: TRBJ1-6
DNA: TGTGCCAGCAGTACAGGGGCAGACTCACCCCTCCACTTT
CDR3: CASSTGADSPLHF

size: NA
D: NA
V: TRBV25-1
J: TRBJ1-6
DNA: TGTGCCAGCAGTGAATTGGGGCAGGTTGATAATTCACCCCTCCACTTT
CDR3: CASSELGQVDNSPLHF

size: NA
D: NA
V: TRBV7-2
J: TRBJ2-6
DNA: TGTGCCAGCAGTATGAGGAGGGTAGGTGGGGCCAACGTCCTGACTTTC
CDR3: CASSMRRVGGANVLTF

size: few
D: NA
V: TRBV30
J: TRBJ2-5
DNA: TGTGCCTGGAGTTCGGGGGAGTGGGAGACCCAGTACTTC
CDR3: CAWSSGEWETQYF

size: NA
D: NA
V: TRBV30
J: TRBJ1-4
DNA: TGTGCCTGCGGGGGGGACCCCCTTGGGGAAAAACTGTTTTTT
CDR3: CACGGDPLGEKLFF

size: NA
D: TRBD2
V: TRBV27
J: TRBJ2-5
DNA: TGTGCCAGCAGCCCGTTATTGAGAGCGGGAGGAGAGACCCAGTACTTC
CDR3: CASSPLLRAGGETQYF

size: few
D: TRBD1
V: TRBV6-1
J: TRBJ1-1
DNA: TGTGCCAGCAGTGACCCCCAGGGGGCCCGCACTGAAGCTTTCTTT
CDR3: CASSDPQGARTEAFF

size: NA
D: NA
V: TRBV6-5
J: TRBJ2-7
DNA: TGTGCCAGCAGTTGGAGGGAACGGTCCTACGAGCAGTACTTC
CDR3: CASSWRERSYEQYF

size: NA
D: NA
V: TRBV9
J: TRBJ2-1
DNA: TGTGCCAGCAGCGTAGTTGGGAGCTCCTACAATGAGCAGTTCTTC
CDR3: CASSVVGSSYNEQFF

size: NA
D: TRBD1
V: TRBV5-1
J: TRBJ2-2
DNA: TGCGCCAGCAGCTTTATTACAGGGGGCGACGGCGGGGAGCTGTTTTTT
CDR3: CASSFITGGDGGELFF

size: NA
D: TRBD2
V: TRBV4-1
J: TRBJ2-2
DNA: TGCGCCAGCAGCCTTGGACTAGCGGGGGGGTCCTGGGAGCTGTTTTTT
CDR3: CASSLGLAGGSWELFF

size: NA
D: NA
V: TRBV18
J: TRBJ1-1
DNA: TGTGCCAGCTCACCCAACAATTACAGATCCAGGGACACTGAAGCTTTCTTT
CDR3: CASSPNNYRSRDTEAFF

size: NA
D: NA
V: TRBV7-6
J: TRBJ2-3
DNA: TGTGCCAGCAGCCTCCGACCGGAGGCAGATACGCAGTATTTT
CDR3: CASSLRPEADTQYF

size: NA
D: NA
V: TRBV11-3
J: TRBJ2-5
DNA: TGTGCCAGCAGCTTAGGCCCCAGGGGAGAGACCCAGTACTTC
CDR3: CASSLGPRGETQYF

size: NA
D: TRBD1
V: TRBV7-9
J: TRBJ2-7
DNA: TGTGCCAGCAGCTTTGGACAGGGGCTCTCCTACGAGCAGTACTTC
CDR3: CASSFGQGLSYEQYF

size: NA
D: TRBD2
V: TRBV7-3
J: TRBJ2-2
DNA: TGTGCCAGCAGGGTCGCTAGCGGAAACACCGGGGAGCTGTTTTTT
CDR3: CASRVASGNTGELFF

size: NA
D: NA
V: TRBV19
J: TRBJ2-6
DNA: TGTGCCAGTCACACAGGGATAGTCTCTGGGGCCAACGTCCTGACTTTC
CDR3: CASHTGIVSGANVLTF

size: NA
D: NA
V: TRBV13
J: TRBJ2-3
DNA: TGTGCCAGCAGCGGCCTCGGAGCGGAAACTAGCACAGATACGCAGTATTTT
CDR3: CASSGLGAETSTDTQYF

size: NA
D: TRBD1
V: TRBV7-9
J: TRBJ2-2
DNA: TGTGCCAGCAGCACTCTGACAGGGGAAACCGGGGAGCTGTTTTTT
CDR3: CASSTLTGETGELFF

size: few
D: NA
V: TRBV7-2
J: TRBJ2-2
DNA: TGTGCCAGCAGCCCCGGGAGACCGAACACCGGGGAGCTGTTTTTT
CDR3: CASSPGRPNTGELFF

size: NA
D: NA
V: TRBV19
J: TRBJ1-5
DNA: TGTGCCAGTAGTATAGAGGGAGGCCAGCCCCAGCATTTT
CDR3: CASSIEGGQPQHF

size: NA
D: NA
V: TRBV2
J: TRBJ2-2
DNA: TGTGCCAGCAGTATAAACACCGGGGAGCTGTTTTTT
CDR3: CASSINTGELFF

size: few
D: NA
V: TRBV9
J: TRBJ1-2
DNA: TGTGCCAGCAGCAGAGGAACCGGGGCTAACTATGGCTACACCTTC
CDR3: CASSRGTGANYGYTF

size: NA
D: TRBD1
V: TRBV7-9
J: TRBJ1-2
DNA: TGTGCCAGCAGCGCAGGGACAGATAACTATGGCTACACCTTC
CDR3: CASSAGTDNYGYTF

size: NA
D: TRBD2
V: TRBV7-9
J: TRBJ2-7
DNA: TGTTCCAGCAGCTTAGGAGGAGTTCTAGCGGGAGGCGAGCAGTACTTC
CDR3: CSSSLGGVLAGGEQYF

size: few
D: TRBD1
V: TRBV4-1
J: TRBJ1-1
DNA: TGCGCCAGCAGCCAAGCCCAGACAGGGGTAGGTGAAGCTTTCTTT
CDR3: CASSQAQTGVGEAFF

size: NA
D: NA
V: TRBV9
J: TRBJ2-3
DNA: TGTGCCAGCAGCGGGTGGAGGGCAGATACGCAGTATTTT
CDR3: CASSGWRADTQYF

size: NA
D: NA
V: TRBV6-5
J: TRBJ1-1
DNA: TGTGCCAGCAGGAGGGCCCGGATGAACACTGAAGCTTTCTTT
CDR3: CASRRARMNTEAFF

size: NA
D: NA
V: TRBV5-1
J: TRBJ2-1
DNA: TGCGCCAGCAGCGGGCAGGGTACCTACAATGAGCAGTTCTTC
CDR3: CASSGQGTYNEQFF

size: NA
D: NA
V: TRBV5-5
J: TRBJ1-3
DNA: TGTGCCAGCAGCTTGACAGGGAAGATCAACACCATATATTTT
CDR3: CASSLTGKINTIYF

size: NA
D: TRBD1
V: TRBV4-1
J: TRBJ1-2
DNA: TGCGCCAGCAGCCAAGATCCCCTGTCGACAGGGGGCGGCTACACCTTC
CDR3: CASSQDPLSTGGGYTF

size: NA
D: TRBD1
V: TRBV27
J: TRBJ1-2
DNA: TGTGCCAGCAGCGTGACAGGGCTTGATGGCTACACCTTC
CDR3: CASSVTGLDGYTF

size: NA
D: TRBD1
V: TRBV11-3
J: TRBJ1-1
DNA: TGTGCCAGCAGCACCGGGACAGGGGGCCAAGCTTTCTTT
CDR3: CASSTGTGGQAFF

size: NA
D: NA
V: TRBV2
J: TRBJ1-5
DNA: TGTGCCAGCAGTGAAGTCCCGGGTCAGCCCCAGCATTTT
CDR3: CASSEVPGQPQHF

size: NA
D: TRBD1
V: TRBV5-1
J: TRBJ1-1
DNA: TGCGCCAGCAGCTTGGATACCGGGACAGGGAACACTGAAGCTTTCTTT
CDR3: CASSLDTGTGNTEAFF

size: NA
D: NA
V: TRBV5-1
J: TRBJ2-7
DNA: TGCGCCAGCAGGCCAGGAATAGTTGATGCCTACGAGCAGTACTTC
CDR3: CASRPGIVDAYEQYF

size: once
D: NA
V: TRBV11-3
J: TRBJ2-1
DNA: TGTGCCAGCAGCTTAGGCGCGGGGGCCCTGTTCTTC
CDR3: CASSLGAGALFF

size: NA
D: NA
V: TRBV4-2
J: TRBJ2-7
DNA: TGTGCCAGCAGCCAAGATCGAGGGCCAAGCTCCTACGAGCAGTACTTC
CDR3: CASSQDRGPSSYEQYF

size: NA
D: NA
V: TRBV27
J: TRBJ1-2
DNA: TGTGCCAGCAGGGGGCAGGGTAACCTACCCAACTATGGCTACACCTTC
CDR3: CASRGQGNLPNYGYTF

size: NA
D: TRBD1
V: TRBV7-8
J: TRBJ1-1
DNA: TGTGCCAGCACCCCGCTCAGGGGGCCAGTCGGGAACACTGAAGCTTTCTTT
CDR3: CASTPLRGPVGNTEAFF

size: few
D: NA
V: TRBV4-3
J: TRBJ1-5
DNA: TGCGCCAGCAGCCAAGTAGCAGGGATAACTAGCAATCAGCCCCAGCATTTT
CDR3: CASSQVAGITSNQPQHF